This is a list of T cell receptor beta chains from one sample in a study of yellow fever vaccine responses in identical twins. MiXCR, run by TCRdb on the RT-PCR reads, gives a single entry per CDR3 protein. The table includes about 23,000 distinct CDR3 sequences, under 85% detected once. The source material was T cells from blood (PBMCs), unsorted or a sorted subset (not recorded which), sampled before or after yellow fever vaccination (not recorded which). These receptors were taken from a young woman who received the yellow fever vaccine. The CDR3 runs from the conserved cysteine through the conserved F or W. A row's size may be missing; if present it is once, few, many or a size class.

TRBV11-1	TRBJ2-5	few	CASSLEVAGHQETQYF
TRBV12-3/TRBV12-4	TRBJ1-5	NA	CASSSGDAVQPQHF
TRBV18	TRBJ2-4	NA	CASSPKAIGDKNIQYF
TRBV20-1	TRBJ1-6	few	CSARGKMEVSPLHF
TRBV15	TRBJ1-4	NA	CATSRDRRGGNEKLFF
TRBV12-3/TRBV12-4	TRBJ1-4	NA	CASSFRQGADEKLFF
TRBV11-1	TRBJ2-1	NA	CASSPKWGGSLDEQFF
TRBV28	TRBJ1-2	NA	CASSSPGTGTKDTF
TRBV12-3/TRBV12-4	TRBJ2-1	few	CASSLGQNNEQFF
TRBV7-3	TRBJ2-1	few	CASSLPPTREQFF
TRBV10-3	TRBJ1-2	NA	CAISEPGGYGYTF
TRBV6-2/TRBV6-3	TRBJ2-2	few	CASSKVAGTGELFF
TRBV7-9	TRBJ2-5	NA	CASSRGAGETQYF
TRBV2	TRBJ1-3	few	CASRETSSGNTIYF
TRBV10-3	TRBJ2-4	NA	CAISEQPSGGLAKNIQYF
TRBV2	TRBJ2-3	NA	CASSYFGSTDTQYF
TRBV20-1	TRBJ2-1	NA	CSARDPSGGDNEQFF
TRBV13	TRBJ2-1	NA	CASTTTSGRTNEQFF
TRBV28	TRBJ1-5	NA	CASREPPNQPQHF
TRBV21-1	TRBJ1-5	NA	CASSKRVPARGSNQPQHF
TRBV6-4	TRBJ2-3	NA	CASSDSLRANRHTDTQYF
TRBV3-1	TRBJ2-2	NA	CASSLQGTGELFF
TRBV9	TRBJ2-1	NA	CASSVGRLSYNEQFF
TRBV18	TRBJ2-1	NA	CASSPVSAISNNEQFF
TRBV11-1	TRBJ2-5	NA	CASSVLPSGLGPETQYF
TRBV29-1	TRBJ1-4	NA	CSVGTGQFNEKLFF
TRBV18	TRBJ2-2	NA	CASSPGTANTGELFF
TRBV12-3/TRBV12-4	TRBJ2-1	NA	CASSAAGPHNEQFF
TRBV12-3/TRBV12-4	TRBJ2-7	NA	CASSPLYEQYF
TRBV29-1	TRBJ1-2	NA	CSVVVSGDRFNYGYTF
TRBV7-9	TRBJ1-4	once	CASSLVQSGATNEKLFF
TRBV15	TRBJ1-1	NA	CATTSRGMNTEAFF
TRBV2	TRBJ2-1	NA	CASSATSGSLGIF
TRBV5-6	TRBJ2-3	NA	CASSWGGAPDTQYF
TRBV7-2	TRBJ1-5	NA	CASSLVNQPQHF
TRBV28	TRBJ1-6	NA	CASRDSNSPLHF
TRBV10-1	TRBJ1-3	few	CASPHRAGSSGNTIYF
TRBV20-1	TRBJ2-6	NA	CSAWDGTSGANVLTF
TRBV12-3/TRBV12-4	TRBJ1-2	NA	CASSLFGNNYGYTF
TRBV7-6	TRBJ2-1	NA	CASSAVASGSYNEQFF
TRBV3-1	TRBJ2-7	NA	CASSQEGYRVGQYF
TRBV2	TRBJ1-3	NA	CASSKGQPGNTIYF
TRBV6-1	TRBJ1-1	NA	CASTSGTPGTEAFF